This T cell receptor (beta chain) was profiled in a study of T-cell memory formation after mild COVID-19. As to this clonotype: Its target is unknown.

The CDR3 is 14 residues long. Between the trimmed V and J ends, which lost 4 bases and 0 bases, there was a span of 9 bases. TCRdb re-called the 5' RACE reads through MiXCR, storing one row per CDR3 protein. The sample consists of approximately 260,000 distinct CDR3 sequences, over 15% of them appearing once. Points from the study as a whole: CD4+ contracting clones lay mainly in CM and EM, CD8+ ones in EMRA.

Sample: PBMCs or a T cell subset sorted from them (not recorded which). This rearrangement joins TRBV12-3 or TRBV12-4 to TRBJ1-2, with D possibly matching TRBD1 (5 bases). The receptor comes from a man younger than 30 who had mild COVID-19 (a few samples of this study predate the infection). Cell type and time point are not known. This CDR3 reads CASSSDIANYGYTF. The CDR3 DNA follows: TGTGCCAGCAGTTCGGACATAGCTAACTATGGCTACACCTTC.